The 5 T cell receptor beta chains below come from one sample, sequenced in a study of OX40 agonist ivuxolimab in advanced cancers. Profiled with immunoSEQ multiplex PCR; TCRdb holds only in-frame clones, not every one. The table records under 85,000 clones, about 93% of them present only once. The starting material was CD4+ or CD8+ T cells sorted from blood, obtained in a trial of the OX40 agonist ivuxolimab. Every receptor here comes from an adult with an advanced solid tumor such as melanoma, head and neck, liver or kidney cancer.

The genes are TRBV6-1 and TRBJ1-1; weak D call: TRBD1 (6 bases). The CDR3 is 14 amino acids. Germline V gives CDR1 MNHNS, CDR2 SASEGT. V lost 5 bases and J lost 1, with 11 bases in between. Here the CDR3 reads CASSPRTENTEAFF. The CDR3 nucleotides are TGTGCCAGCAGTCCACGGACAGAGAACACTGAAGCTTTCTTT.

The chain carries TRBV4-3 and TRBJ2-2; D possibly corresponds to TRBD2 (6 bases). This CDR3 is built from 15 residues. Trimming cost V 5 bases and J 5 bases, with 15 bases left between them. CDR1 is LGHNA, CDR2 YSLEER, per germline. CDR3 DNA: TGCGCCAGCAGCGCAACGCGGGGACCTACCGGGGAGCTGTTTTTT. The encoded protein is CASSATRGPTGELFF.

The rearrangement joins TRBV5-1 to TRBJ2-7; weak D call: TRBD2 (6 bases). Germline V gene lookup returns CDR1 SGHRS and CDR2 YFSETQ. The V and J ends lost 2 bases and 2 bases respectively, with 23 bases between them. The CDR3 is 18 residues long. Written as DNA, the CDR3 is TGCGCCAGCAGCTTTCCAGATGTCGGAGGGATAGAGGCCTACGAGCAGTACTTC. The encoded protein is CASSFPDVGGIEAYEQYF.

The CDR3 protein is CASSASGLAGVTPYEQYF. The CDR3 region has the DNA TGTGCCAGCAGCGCATCGGGACTAGCGGGGGTAACTCCCTACGAGCAGTACTTC. J is TRBJ2-7 and V is TRBV5-4; 14 bases map to TRBD2. With V trimmed by 4 bases and J by 2 bases, 11 bases remained unmatched. The CDR3 covers 18 residues. Germline V lookup: CDR1 SGHNT, CDR2 YYREEE (reference sequence).

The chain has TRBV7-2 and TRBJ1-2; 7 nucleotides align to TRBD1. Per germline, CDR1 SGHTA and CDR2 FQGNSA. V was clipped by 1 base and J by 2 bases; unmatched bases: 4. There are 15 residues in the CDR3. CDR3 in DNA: TGTGCCAGCAGCTTAGAGGTACAGGGGAACTATGGCTACACCTTC. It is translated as CASSLEVQGNYGYTF.